Shown below are 14 T cell receptor beta chains from a single sample sequenced in a study of T cells and Merkel cell carcinoma outcomes. Only in-frame clones appear in the TCRdb table, and some are missing; sequencing was by immunoSEQ multiplex PCR. Of around 1,700 clones in the sample, roughly 87% were seen once. The sample comprised tumor tissue from Merkel cell carcinoma. The receptor source for this set is a human donor with Merkel cell carcinoma.

This chain joins TRBV13 and TRBJ1-5; 10 positions agree with TRBD1. The CDR3 is made up of 15 amino acids. Germline CDR1 reads PRHDT; CDR2 reads FYEKMQ (reference sequence). The ends lost 6 bases at V and 1 base at J; junction bases unmatched: 3. CDR3: CASSRQGASNQPQHF. The CDR3 nucleotides read TGTGCCAGCAGTAGACAGGGGGCGAGCAATCAGCCCCAGCATTTT.

The chain employs TRBV7-2 and TRBJ2-7; a possible D gene is TRBD1 (6 bases). CDR1 and CDR2 (germline): SGHTA, FQGNSA. Trimming removed 3 bases from V and 2 bases from J, with 8 bases in between. The CDR3 is 13 amino acids. CDR3 sequence (DNA): TGTGCCAGCAGCTTTCGGGACACCTACGAGCAGTACTTC. It encodes CASSFRDTYEQYF.

As to this clone: At one boundary the junction diverges from the germline segment, which might be a read error. The same CDR3 can be traced to other DNA sequences in this sample. V and J are TRBV7-9 and TRBJ2-3, with 14 bases fitting TRBD2. This CDR3 has 18 amino acids. From germline, CDR1 is SEHNR and CDR2 FQNEAQ (reference sequence). The CDR3 loop is CASSTAGLAGGQGGTQYF. The CDR3 coding sequence is TGTGCCAGCAGCACAGCAGGACTAGCGGGGGGCCAAGGGGGCACGCAATATTTT.

The V and J genes are TRBV14 and TRBJ1-2, with D unclear. Trimming took 4 bases from V and 7 from J, leaving 10 bases between them. Per the germline V gene, CDR1 is SGHDN and CDR2 is FVKESK. This CDR3 has 12 residues. The DNA of the CDR3 is TGTGCCAGCAGCCTAGCGGGGTCTGGCTACACCTTC. This gives the protein CASSLAGSGYTF.

The genes are TRBV7-2 and TRBJ2-5; TRBD1 might be the D (5 bases). Germline V gene data show CDR1 as SGHTA and CDR2 as FQGNSA. Between the trimmed V and J ends, which lost 2 bases and 0 bases, there was a span of 10 bases. This CDR3 is 15 amino acids long. This CDR3 is CASSLSRTNQETQYF. CDR3 nucleotide sequence: TGTGCCAGCAGCTTATCCCGGACAAACCAAGAGACCCAGTACTTC.

This rearrangement joins TRBV6-6 to TRBJ2-3; unclear D gene. The germline gives CDR1 MNHNY, CDR2 SVGAGI (reference sequence). This CDR3 contains 12 residues. V was cut by 3 bases and J by 6 bases, with 7 bases left in between. CDR3 loop: CASSYGEDTQYF. The CDR3 bases are TGTGCCAGCAGTTATGGAGAGGATACGCAGTATTTT.

The chain links TRBV5-6 to TRBJ2-3, with 8 bases fitting TRBD2. The CDR3 has 16 amino acids. Germline values: CDR1 SGHDT, CDR2 YYEEEE. Unmatched junction bases numbered 5, after V lost 0 bases and J lost 2 bases. The CDR3 loop reads CASSLATSAYTDTQYF. DNA for the CDR3: TGTGCCAGCAGCTTGGCGACTAGCGCATACACAGATACGCAGTATTTT.

The CDR3: CASSQGLGGGPLAHEQYF. The CDR3, as DNA: TGTGCCAGCAGCCAGGGTTTGGGCGGGGGGCCACTCGCCCACGAGCAGTACTTC. The V gene is TRBV4-2, the J gene TRBJ2-7; TRBD2 agrees at 8 bases. Germline lookup yields CDR1 LGHNA and CDR2 YNFKEQ. This CDR3 is built from 18 residues. V lost 3 bases, J lost 5 bases, and 18 bases stayed unmatched.

Worth noting for this clone: Its ends do not fully match the called genes, so a read error is possible. The rearrangement uses TRBV27 and TRBJ2-3; D ambiguous. The V gene's germline CDR1 is MNHEY and CDR2 SMNVEV (reference sequence). The CDR3 runs to 14 residues. This chain's CDR3 is CASSSRTTTNTQYF. DNA for the CDR3: TGTGCCAGCAGTTCAAGAACCACCACAAATACGCAGTATTTT.

The rearrangement uses TRBV7-2 and TRBJ2-5, with no clear D. The CDR3 is 11 amino acids. Trimming left V 5 bases short and J 5 bases short, with 6 bases between. Germline V gene data show CDR1 as SGHTA and CDR2 as FQGNSA. Written as DNA, the CDR3 is TGTGCCAGCAGCCCCTTGGAGACCCAGTACTTC. Translating gives CASSPLETQYF. Full variable domain (outside the CDR3, taken from reference TRBV7-2 and TRBJ2-5): GAGVSQSPSNKVTEKGKDVELRCDPISGHTALYWYRQSLGQGLEFLIYFQGNSAPDKSGLPSDRFSAERTGGSVSTLTIQRTQQEDSAVYLCASSPLETQYFGPGTRLLVL.

As concerns this clone: An end of the junction does not agree with germline; a read error may underlie this. The chain combines TRBV5-1 with TRBJ1-2, with 7 bases lining up with TRBD1. Looked up from germline, CDR1 is SGHRS and CDR2 is YFSETQ. The CDR3 runs 13 residues. The CDR3 here is CASSSTGRYGYTF. In DNA, the CDR3 is TGCGCCAGCAGCTCGACAGGGCGGTATGGCTATACCTTC.

This chain uses TRBV5-1 with TRBJ2-5; TRBD1 matches at 11 bases. This CDR3 contains 14 residues. V dropped 4 bases and J dropped 5; count of bases not matched to a gene: 4. The germline CDR1 and CDR2 sequences are SGHRS and YFSETQ. The CDR3 DNA reads TGCGCCAGCAGCACCGGACAGGGGGCTGAGACCCAGTACTTC. Its protein product is CASSTGQGAETQYF.

The V and J genes are TRBV7-9 and TRBJ2-5; 11 bases line up with TRBD2. This CDR3 has 15 amino acids. The ends lost 5 bases at V and 1 base at J; junction bases unmatched: 3. In germline, CDR1 is SEHNR, CDR2 FQNEAQ (reference sequence). CDR3: CASSELAGVQETQYF. The DNA of the CDR3 is TGTGCCAGCAGCGAACTAGCGGGGGTCCAAGAGACCCAGTACTTC.

The chain is built from TRBV10-2 and TRBJ2-7; 9 positions match TRBD2. There are 13 residues in the CDR3. The ends lost 2 bases at V and 7 bases at J; junction bases unmatched: 3. CDR1 is WSHSY, CDR2 SAAADI, per germline. As DNA, the CDR3 is TGCGCCAGCAGTGAGACTAGCGGGTGGGAGCAGTACTTC. As protein: CASSETSGWEQYF.